Each of the 18 T cell receptor beta chains below was sequenced from the same sample in a study of immune evolution from preneoplasia to lung adenocarcinoma. Measured with immunoSEQ multiplex PCR; TCRdb has only the in-frame clones, and not every one. Counted here are 15,000 or so clones, approximately 86% occurring once; the ten biggest clones make up just over 2.5%. Sequenced sample: FFPE invasive lung adenocarcinoma tissue. The receptors were sampled from a person aged 65 to 85 with invasive lung adenocarcinoma.

The chain has TRBV27 and TRBJ2-5, with D possibly TRBD2 on 6 matching bases. The CDR3 runs 16 residues. V was trimmed by 7 bases and J by 0 bases, leaving 18 bases between them. The V gene's germline CDR1 is MNHEY and CDR2 SMNVEV (reference sequence). The CDR3 spells CASNKEEDYDQETQYF. CDR3 nucleotides: TGTGCCAGCAATAAAGAGGAGGACTACGACCAAGAGACCCAGTACTTC.

This chain links TRBV2 with TRBJ1-1; D uncertain. Trimming left V 3 bases short and J 7 bases short, with 9 bases between. CDR3 size: 12 residues. Germline CDR1 is SNHLY and CDR2 is FYNNEI. CDR3 loop: CASSDGPHEAFF. CDR3 nucleotide sequence: TGTGCCAGCAGTGACGGTCCTCATGAAGCTTTCTTT.

This sequence joins TRBV29-1 and TRBJ1-2; D might be TRBD1 (5 bases). V lost 0 bases, J lost 14 bases, and 13 bases lay in between. Looked up from germline, CDR1 is SQVTM and CDR2 is ANQGSEA. This CDR3 comprises 11 residues. The CDR3 bases are TGCAGCGTTGAAGAGGAACGCAGGGATACCTTC. Translation gives CSVEEERRDTF.

The chain joins TRBV19 to TRBJ2-7; 11 nucleotides agree with TRBD1. The V gene end was trimmed by 5 bases and the J gene end by 3 bases; junction bases not matched to a gene: 3. Germline V gene sequence: CDR1 LNHDA, CDR2 SQIVND (reference sequence). This CDR3 comprises 14 residues. CDR3 nucleotides: TGTGCCAGTAGTGGACAGGGGGCGAGCTACGAGCAGTACTTC. Amino acid sequence: CASSGQGASYEQYF.

The chain carries TRBV27 and TRBJ2-5; 11 positions agree with TRBD1. The J segment lost 7 bases and the V segment lost 1 base, leaving 5 bases of the junction unmatched. Germline V gene sequence: CDR1 MNHEY, CDR2 SMNVEV (reference sequence). The CDR3 covers 15 residues. The CDR3 nucleotides read TGTGCCAGCAGTTTATTGTCCGGGACAGGGGGGACCCAGTACTTC. As protein: CASSLLSGTGGTQYF.

The chain uses TRBV25-1 and TRBJ2-5; 7 positions match TRBD1. There are 13 residues in the CDR3. Germline trimming cut 5 bases from V and 2 bases from J; bases unmatched to any gene: 2. Germline lookup yields CDR1 MGHDK and CDR2 SYGVNS. CDR3: CASSSRGQETQYF. As DNA, the CDR3 is TGTGCCAGCAGTTCCAGGGGGCAAGAGACCCAGTACTTC.

The chain recombines TRBV5-8 with TRBJ1-3, with D possibly being TRBD1 (5 bases). CDR3 size: 14 residues. Germline V gene lookup returns CDR1 SGHTS and CDR2 YDEGEE. Trimming left V 3 bases short and J 0 bases short, with 7 bases between. The DNA for the CDR3 is TGTGCCAGCAGCTGGGACGGCTCTGGAAACACCATATATTTT. Residues: CASSWDGSGNTIYF. Variable domain in full (rest from reference TRBV5-8 and TRBJ1-3): EAGVTQSPTHLIKTRGQQATLRCSPISGHTSVYWYQQALGLGLQFLLWYDEGEERNRGNFPPRFSGRQFPNYSSELNVNALELEDSALYLCASSWDGSGNTIYFGEGSWLTVV.

V usage is TRBV7-6 and J usage is TRBJ2-5; D is perhaps TRBD2 (5 bases). V was shortened by 1 base and J by 5 bases, with 17 bases between the two germline ends. The germline V gene has CDR1 SGHVS and CDR2 FNYEAQ. The CDR3 spans 16 residues. This CDR3 reads CASSLEGGQLGETQYF. In nucleotides, the CDR3 is TGTGCCAGCAGCTTAGAGGGCGGGCAATTAGGGGAGACCCAGTACTTC.

The gene calls are TRBV20-1 and TRBJ2-3; 7 nucleotides line up with TRBD2. CDR3 length equals 11 residues. Germline V gene lookup returns CDR1 DFQATT and CDR2 SNEGSKA (reference sequence). The V gene end was trimmed by 5 bases and the J gene end by 6 bases; junction bases not matched to a gene: 2. CDR3 protein: CSAGAGDTQYF. CDR3 DNA sequence: TGCAGTGCTGGAGCGGGGGATACGCAGTATTTT.

The gene calls are TRBV5-4 and TRBJ2-1, with 9 bases fitting TRBD2. Germline V lookup: CDR1 SGHNT, CDR2 YYREEE (reference sequence). Losses at the gene ends were 4 bases for V and 7 bases for J; bases not matched to a gene: 6. The CDR3 spans 14 residues. The CDR3 bases are TGTGCCAGCAGCCTGGGACTAGCAGTGAATGAGCAGTTCTTC. Translation: CASSLGLAVNEQFF. The whole variable domain, remainder taken from reference TRBV5-4 and TRBJ2-1, is ETGVTQSPTHLIKTRGQQVTLRCSSQSGHNTVSWYQQALGQGPQFIFQYYREEENGRGNFPPRFSGLQFPNYSSELNVNALELDDSALYLCASSLGLAVNEQFFGPGTRLTVL.

The chain is built from TRBV5-4 and TRBJ1-1; possible D gene TRBD1, 5 bases. V lost 1 base, J lost 7 bases, and 11 bases lay in between. This CDR3 spans 13 amino acids. CDR1 is SGHNT, CDR2 YYREEE, per germline (reference sequence). Here the CDR3 reads CASSLQGYNEAFF. CDR3 nucleotides: TGTGCCAGCAGCTTGCAGGGATATAATGAAGCTTTCTTT.

This clone appeared once. The chain joins TRBV28 to TRBJ1-1; no clear D. Germline lookup yields CDR1 MDHEN and CDR2 SYDVKM. The ends were cut back, 7 bases at V and 0 bases at J, with 9 bases in the middle. The CDR3 totals 13 residues. The chain's CDR3 is CASKRFMNTEAFF. CDR3 DNA: TGTGCCAGCAAACGCTTCATGAACACTGAAGCTTTCTTT.

This clone was recorded a few times. The chain links TRBV18 to TRBJ1-1; 11 bases map to TRBD1. Germline CDR1 and CDR2: KGHSH and LQKENI. This CDR3 region has 13 residues. Trimming took 3 bases from V and 11 from J; bases not matched to a gene: 5. CDR3 nucleotides: TGTGCCAGCTCACCGGACAGGGGGCCTGTGGCTTTCTTT. Protein product: CASSPDRGPVAFF.

The chain carries TRBV28 and TRBJ2-3; TRBD2 matches 7 bases. Germline loops: CDR1 MDHEN, CDR2 SYDVKM. CDR3 length equals 16 residues. Trimming at V came to 6 bases and at J to 2 bases, leaving 11 bases not matched to a gene. The chain's CDR3 is CASREGLIPSTDTQYF. The DNA of the CDR3 is TGTGCCAGCAGGGAGGGACTAATCCCCTCCACAGATACGCAGTATTTT.

In the case of this clone: A read error is possible here, since a much larger clone lies one base away. In the same sample, other DNA sequences code for this CDR3. This rearrangement joins TRBV5-8 to TRBJ2-6; no clear D gene. V was clipped by 0 bases and J by 1 base, with 5 bases between them. Germline V gives CDR1 SGHTS, CDR2 YDEGEE. This CDR3 comprises 15 residues. The CDR3 coding sequence is TGTGCCAGCAGCTTGGAGACGTCTGGGGCCAACGTCCTGACTTTC. It encodes CASSLETSGANVLTF.

The chain joins TRBV28 to TRBJ2-1; D is unclear. Germline CDR1 MDHEN, CDR2 SYDVKM. Between the trimmed V and J ends, which lost 0 bases and 3 bases, there was a span of 3 bases. The CDR3 totals 13 residues. The CDR3 protein is CASSLWGYNEQFF. The CDR3 DNA follows: TGTGCCAGCAGTTTATGGGGCTACAATGAGCAGTTCTTC.

V gene TRBV5-6 combines with J gene TRBJ1-5; 10 bases fit TRBD1. This CDR3 comprises 16 residues. V was pared by 0 bases and J by 7 bases, with 7 bases of the junction left unmatched. Germline V gives CDR1 SGHDT, CDR2 YYEEEE. The DNA for the CDR3 is TGTGCCAGCAGCTTGGGGGGACAGGGGCCCGAGCAGCCCCAGCATTTT. It translates to CASSLGGQGPEQPQHF.

The chain is built from TRBV19 and TRBJ2-1; TRBD2 agrees at 13 bases. This CDR3 has 16 residues. Germline assignment: CDR1 LNHDA and CDR2 SQIVND (reference sequence). V lost 6 bases and J lost 6; bases outside the gene matches: 8. CDR3 sequence (DNA): TGTGCCAGTAGCAAAAGGACTAGCGGGGGACCCAATGAGCAGTTCTTC. It encodes CASSKRTSGGPNEQFF.